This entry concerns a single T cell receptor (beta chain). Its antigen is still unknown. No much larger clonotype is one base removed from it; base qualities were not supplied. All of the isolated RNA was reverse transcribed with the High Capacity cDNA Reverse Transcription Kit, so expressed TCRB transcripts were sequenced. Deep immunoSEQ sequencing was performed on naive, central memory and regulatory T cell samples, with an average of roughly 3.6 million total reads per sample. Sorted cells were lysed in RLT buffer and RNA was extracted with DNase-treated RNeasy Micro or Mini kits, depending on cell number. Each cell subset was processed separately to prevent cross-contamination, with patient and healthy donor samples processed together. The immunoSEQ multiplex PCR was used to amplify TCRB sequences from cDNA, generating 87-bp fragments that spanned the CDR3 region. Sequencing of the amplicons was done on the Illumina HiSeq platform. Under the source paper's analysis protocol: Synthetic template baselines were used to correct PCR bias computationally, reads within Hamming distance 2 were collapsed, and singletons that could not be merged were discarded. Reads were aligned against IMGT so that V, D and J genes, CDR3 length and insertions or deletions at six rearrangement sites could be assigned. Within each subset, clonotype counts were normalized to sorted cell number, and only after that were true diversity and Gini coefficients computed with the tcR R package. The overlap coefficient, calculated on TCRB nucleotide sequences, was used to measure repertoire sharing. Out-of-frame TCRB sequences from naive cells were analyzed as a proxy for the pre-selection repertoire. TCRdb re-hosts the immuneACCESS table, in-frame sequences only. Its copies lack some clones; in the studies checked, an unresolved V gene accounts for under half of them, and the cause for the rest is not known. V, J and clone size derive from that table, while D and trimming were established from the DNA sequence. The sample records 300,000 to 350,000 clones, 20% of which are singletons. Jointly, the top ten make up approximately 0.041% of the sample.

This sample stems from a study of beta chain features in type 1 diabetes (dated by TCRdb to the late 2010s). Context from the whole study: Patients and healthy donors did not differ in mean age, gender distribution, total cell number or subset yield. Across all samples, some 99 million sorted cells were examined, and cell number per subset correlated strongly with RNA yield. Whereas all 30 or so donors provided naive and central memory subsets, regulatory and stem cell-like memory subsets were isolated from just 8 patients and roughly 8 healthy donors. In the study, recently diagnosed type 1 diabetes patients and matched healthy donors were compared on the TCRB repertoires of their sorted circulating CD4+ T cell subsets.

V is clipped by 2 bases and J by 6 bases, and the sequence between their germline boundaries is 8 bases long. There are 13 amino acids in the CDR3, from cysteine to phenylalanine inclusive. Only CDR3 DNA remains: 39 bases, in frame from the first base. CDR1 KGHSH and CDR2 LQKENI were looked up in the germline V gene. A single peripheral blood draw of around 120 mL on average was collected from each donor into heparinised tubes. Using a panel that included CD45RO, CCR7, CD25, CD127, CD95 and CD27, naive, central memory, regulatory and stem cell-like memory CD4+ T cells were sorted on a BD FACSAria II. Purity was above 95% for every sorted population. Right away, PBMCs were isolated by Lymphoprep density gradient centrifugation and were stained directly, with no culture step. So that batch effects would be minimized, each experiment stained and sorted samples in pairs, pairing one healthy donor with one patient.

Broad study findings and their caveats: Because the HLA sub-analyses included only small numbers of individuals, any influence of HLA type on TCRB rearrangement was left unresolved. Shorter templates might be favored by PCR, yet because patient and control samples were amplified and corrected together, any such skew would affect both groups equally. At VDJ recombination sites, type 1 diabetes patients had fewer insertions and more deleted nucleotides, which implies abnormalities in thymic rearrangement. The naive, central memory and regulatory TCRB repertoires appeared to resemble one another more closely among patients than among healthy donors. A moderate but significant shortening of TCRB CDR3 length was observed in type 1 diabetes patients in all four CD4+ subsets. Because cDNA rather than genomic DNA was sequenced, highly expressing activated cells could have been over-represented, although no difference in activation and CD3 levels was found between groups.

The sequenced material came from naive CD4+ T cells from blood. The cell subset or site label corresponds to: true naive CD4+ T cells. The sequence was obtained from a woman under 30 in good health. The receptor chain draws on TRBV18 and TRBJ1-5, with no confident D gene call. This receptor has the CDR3 CASSPSMAQPQHF. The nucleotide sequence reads TGTGCCAGCTCACCAAGTATGGCTCAGCCCCAGCATTTT.